A selection of T cell receptor beta chains follows, all from one sample in a study of blood T cell repertoires in COVID-19. Assay used: immunoSEQ multiplex PCR; TCRdb lists only in-frame clones, some missing. This repertoire shows under 350,000 clones, roughly nine tenths found once; its top ten account for over 2.5%. Sequenced: PBMCs or T cells enriched from blood (not recorded which). These receptors all come from a woman under 30 who had recovered from COVID-19. Both conserved end residues are trimmed from each CDR3. D genes are given only for firm matches. A row's size may be missing; if present it is once, few, many or a size class.

>-|-|TRBV7-6
ASSSTGIGSYEQY
>-|TRBD1|TRBV6-2/TRBV6-3
ASSYEPGGRVTEAF
>-|-|TRBV30
AWSVGLLFTEHSPLH
>-|-|TRBV13
ASSLAAGGHGGELF
>-|TRBD1|TRBV28
ASSSRTGGIDEQY
>few|TRBD1|TRBV18
ASSEGAGRNQPQH
>-|-|TRBV10-2
ASTSRGAGELF
>-|-|TRBV27
ASGFWGEVYEQY
>-|-|TRBV20-1
SASRGGTYEQY
>-|-|TRBV9
ASSVAAGEGRSPLH
>once|-|TRBV15
ATSQGYSNQPQH
>-|TRBD2|TRBV2
ASSQILAGALTDTQY
>-|-|TRBV7-9
ASSFRLNTGELF
>-|-|TRBV6-2/TRBV6-3
ASSRIGVRTGELF
>-|-|TRBV5-6
ASSLKGYGFYEQY
>-|TRBD1|TRBV27
ASSFGQDTGELF
>few|-|TRBV7-9
ASSLDGLDYGYT
>-|-|TRBV30
AWSRQAYEQY
>-|-|TRBV7-9
ASSLSGRVESREQY
>-|TRBD2|TRBV14
ASSQGTAREGRNEQF
>-|-|TRBV24-1
ATSAYGNQPQH
>-|-|TRBV27
ASGATFRGGRDQPQH
>-|-|TRBV27
ATSQTDGNYEQY
>-|TRBD1|TRBV5-6
ASSFRDRGRSREQY
>-|-|TRBV15
ATSRDLAGLYEQY
>few|-|TRBV6-2/TRBV6-3
ASSYSRVSEGYT
>-|-|TRBV15
ATSKEGGYQPQH
>-|TRBD2|TRBV7-9
ASSLSGGATDTQY
>-|TRBD1|TRBV30
AGSQGGNTEAF
>once|-|TRBV7-3
ASSLLRETTDTQY
>few|TRBD1|TRBV4-1
ASSQVDFIPGQSYEQY
>-|-|TRBV7-9
ASSLTGWYDTEAF
>-|TRBD1|TRBV19
ASSPTGGGQPQH
>-|-|TRBV3-1/TRBV3-2
ASSQRQGGGSPLH
>-|TRBD2|TRBV3-1/TRBV3-2
ASSHPRLAYSTDTQY
>-|TRBD1|TRBV27
ASRDLQGGRDGYT
>-|TRBD1|TRBV5-1
ASSLEGQTTGNTIY